Listed below are T cell receptor beta chains from one sample, sequenced in a study of identical twins. TCRdb recomputed calls from the 5' RACE reads with MiXCR, one row per CDR3 protein. The repertoire holds about 530,000 distinct CDR3 sequences, with 12% to 15% as singletons. These data also formed part of another study, on yellow fever vaccine responses in identical twins.

Sequenced material: CD4+ T cells sorted from blood. The receptor source for this set is a woman aged 18-35 years in good health. Both conserved end residues are part of each CDR3. A D gene is named only where the DNA matches it firmly. Clone size is given for some rows only: seen once, a few or many times, or a class if the clone is expanded.

>TRBV7-9|TRBJ2-2|few|.
TGTGCCAGCAGCATATGGGGGGTCGACACCGGGGAGCTGTTTTTT
CASSIWGVDTGELFF
>TRBV12-3/TRBV12-4|TRBJ2-7|many|.
TGTGCCAGCAAGAGGGACGGACTCTCCTACGAGCAGTACTTC
CASKRDGLSYEQYF
>TRBV20-1|TRBJ2-5|.|.
TGCAGTGCTAACGTAGCTGGCTTGGAGACCCAGTACTTC
CSANVAGLETQYF
>TRBV7-2|TRBJ2-3|.|TRBD2
TGTGCCAGCAGCTTCGGGGGGGCGGTAGATACGCAGTATTTT
CASSFGGAVDTQYF
>TRBV12-3/TRBV12-4|TRBJ2-2|many|TRBD2
TGTGCCAGCAGACCCGGGAGGGGAGGCACCGGGGAGCTGTTTTTT
CASRPGRGGTGELFF
>TRBV7-6|TRBJ2-1|.|.
TGTGCCAGCAGCTCCGGGACACCTTATTCCTACAATGAGCAGTTCTTC
CASSSGTPYSYNEQFF
>TRBV20-1|TRBJ2-2|.|TRBD2
TGCTGTGCAATTGCCGGGCTAGCGGGAGGATCCGCCGGGGAGCTGTTTTTT
CCAIAGLAGGSAGELFF
>TRBV2|TRBJ2-2|few|TRBD2
TGTGCCAGCAGTGCTAGCGGGAGTAGCGGGGAGCTGTTTTTT
CASSASGSSGELFF
>TRBV27|TRBJ2-1|few|.
TGTGCCAGCAGTTTAACGGGACTTTTCGACAATGAGCAGTTCTTC
CASSLTGLFDNEQFF
>TRBV29-1|TRBJ2-5|.|TRBD1
TGCAGCGTGGCTCCTGGGACAGGGGGCCAAGAGACCCAGTACTTC
CSVAPGTGGQETQYF
>TRBV20-1|TRBJ1-1|.|.
TGCAGTGCTAGAATGGCGAACACTGAAGCTTTCTTT
CSARMANTEAFF
>TRBV7-9|TRBJ1-5|.|.
TGTGCCAGCAGCGGGGGTGACAATCAGCCCCAGCATTTT
CASSGGDNQPQHF
>TRBV12-3/TRBV12-4|TRBJ1-5|.|TRBD1
TGTGCCAGCAGTTTGGGACAGCGCAATCAGCCCCAGCATTTT
CASSLGQRNQPQHF
>TRBV27|TRBJ1-4|few|.
TGTGCCAGCAGTAGTCTGGGTGCTGGAGATGAAAAACTGTTTTTT
CASSSLGAGDEKLFF
>TRBV7-9|TRBJ2-5|.|.
TGTGCCAGCAGCGTTTACAGGGTCCAGGAGACCCAGTACTTC
CASSVYRVQETQYF
>TRBV20-1|TRBJ1-2|.|.
TGCAGTGCTAGTTGGGCAAATGGTGGCTACACCTTC
CSASWANGGYTF
>TRBV27|TRBJ1-2|few|.
TGTGCCAGCAGTTTACAAGGATTTTATGGCTACACCTTC
CASSLQGFYGYTF
>TRBV5-6|TRBJ2-7|many|.
TGTGCCAGCAGAAAACGGGACGACTCCTACGAGCAGTACTTC
CASRKRDDSYEQYF
>TRBV5-1|TRBJ2-3|few|.
TGCGCCAGCAGCTTGGTGCCGAACACAGATACGCAGTATTTT
CASSLVPNTDTQYF
>TRBV7-8|TRBJ2-3|few|TRBD1
TGTGCCAGCAGCCCAAGGACAGGGTTTGCCACAGCAGATACGCAGTATTTT
CASSPRTGFATADTQYF
>TRBV6-2/TRBV6-3|TRBJ2-1|.|.
TGTGTCAGCAGAGCCGATGAGGTCTACAATGAGCAGTTCTTC
CVSRADEVYNEQFF
>TRBV12-3/TRBV12-4|TRBJ1-6|many|.
TGTGCCAGCAGTTTTCGAGGGTACAATTCACCCCTCCACTTT
CASSFRGYNSPLHF
>TRBV12-3/TRBV12-4|TRBJ1-6|.|.
TGTGCCAGCAGTTTTGGGCATTCACCCCTCCACTTT
CASSFGHSPLHF
>TRBV3-1|TRBJ2-5|.|.
TGTGCCAGCAGCCCGGCGGGGATGGAGACCCAGTACTTC
CASSPAGMETQYF
>TRBV5-1|TRBJ2-1|.|TRBD1
TGCGCCAGCAGCATGGGACAGGGGGCTGTCGATGAGCAGTTCTTC
CASSMGQGAVDEQFF
>TRBV12-3/TRBV12-4|TRBJ1-2|few|.
TGTGCCAGCAGTTTAGGGCTCGTCTATGGCTACACCTTC
CASSLGLVYGYTF
>TRBV5-1|TRBJ1-1|.|.
TGCGCCAGCAGCTTCGGCGGGGGGCTCAGCACTGAAGCTTTCTTT
CASSFGGGLSTEAFF
>TRBV6-5|TRBJ2-7|many|.
TGTGCCAGCAGTTACTCGACGGGAGCAGGCTACGAGCAGTACTTC
CASSYSTGAGYEQYF
>TRBV4-2|TRBJ2-7|.|TRBD1
TGTGCCAGCAGCCACCCGGACAGGGATGACGAGCAGTACTTC
CASSHPDRDDEQYF
>TRBV10-3|TRBJ2-1|.|.
TGTGCCATCAGTGAGTCCCTGGCCAACAATGAGCAGTTCTTC
CAISESLANNEQFF
>TRBV24-1|TRBJ2-5|few|.
TGTGCCACCAGTGCGGCCCAAGAGACCCAGTACTTC
CATSAAQETQYF
>TRBV6-6|TRBJ1-1|.|TRBD1
TGTGCCAGCAGGGCGGGACAGGGGGTTGAAGCTTTCTTT
CASRAGQGVEAFF
>TRBV2|TRBJ1-1|few|.
TGTGCCAGCAGTGAAGTGGGACAACGAGCTTTCTTT
CASSEVGQRAFF
>TRBV7-9|TRBJ2-2|.|.
TGTGCCAGCACCCCCGAGGCGCGCGGCGGGGAGCTGTTTTTT
CASTPEARGGELFF
>TRBV12-3/TRBV12-4|TRBJ1-5|few|.
TGTGCCAGCAGCCCCGCCATTTCGGGTCAGCCCCAGCATTTT
CASSPAISGQPQHF
>TRBV24-1|TRBJ2-7|few|TRBD1
TGTGCCACCAGTGATCCTTCCGGGACAGAAGAGCAGTACTTC
CATSDPSGTEEQYF
>TRBV20-1|TRBJ2-2|many|.
TGCAGTGCCCCCGGACAGCGTCTCGGGGAGCTGTTTTTT
CSAPGQRLGELFF
>TRBV20-1|TRBJ2-4|.|.
TGCAGTGCTCCTTTTCAGGTGGTAGCCAAAAACATTCAGTACTTC
CSAPFQVVAKNIQYF
>TRBV5-1|TRBJ2-1|.|.
TGCGCCAGCAGCTTTTTAGCGGCCTCCTACAATGAGCAGTTCTTC
CASSFLAASYNEQFF
>TRBV20-1|TRBJ1-2|many|.
TGCAGTGCTATGACCGGTAACTCCGGAGGGGGCTATGGCTACACCTTC
CSAMTGNSGGGYGYTF
>TRBV4-1|TRBJ2-5|few|TRBD1
TGCGCCAGCAGCCCACCGGGACAGGGGACGGGAGAGACCCAGTACTTC
CASSPPGQGTGETQYF
>TRBV9|TRBJ2-2|many|.
TGTGCCAGCAGCCCAGCGCATCTTCTCGGCACCGGGGAGCTGTTTTTT
CASSPAHLLGTGELFF
>TRBV29-1|TRBJ2-7|few|.
TGCAGCTTTCGGGGCCCTTCCCCATACGAGCAGTACTTC
CSFRGPSPYEQYF
>TRBV20-1|TRBJ2-1|few|TRBD2
TGCAGTGCTAGAGATCGGGGCGGCGGGGGATACAATGAGCAGTTCTTC
CSARDRGGGGYNEQFF
>TRBV2|TRBJ1-2|.|.
TGTGCCAGCACGGGGATTGGTTATGGCTACACCTTC
CASTGIGYGYTF
>TRBV5-1|TRBJ2-7|few|.
TGCGCCAGCAGCACCGACAGGTCCTACGAGCAGTACTTC
CASSTDRSYEQYF
>TRBV10-3|TRBJ1-2|.|TRBD1
TGTGCCATCACCTCCGGGACAGGGGAAAACTATGGCTACACCTTC
CAITSGTGENYGYTF
>TRBV12-5|TRBJ2-7|.|TRBD1
TGTGCTAGTGGTTTGGGAACAGGGGGTAGAGGCGAGCAGTACTTC
CASGLGTGGRGEQYF
>TRBV3-1|TRBJ2-7|.|.
TGTGCCAGCAGCCAAGATCCTAGGGGGTCCCGAGTCCGGCATTACGAGCAGTACTTC
CASSQDPRGSRVRHYEQYF
>TRBV28|TRBJ2-7|.|.
TGTGCCAGCAGTTTAAGTAGTTGGTACGGGTCCTACGAGCAGTACTTC
CASSLSSWYGSYEQYF
>TRBV20-1|TRBJ2-7|many|.
TGCAGTGCTAGACTGGGTCGATACGAGCAGTACTTC
CSARLGRYEQYF
>TRBV10-3|TRBJ1-1|few|.
TGTGCCATCGGACACCGTCACACTGAAGCTTTCTTT
CAIGHRHTEAFF
>TRBV20-1|TRBJ2-3|few|.
TGCAGGGCTACAGCAACGGATACGCAGTATTTT
CRATATDTQYF
>TRBV7-2|TRBJ2-7|few|.
TGTGTTGTGGACGAGCAGTACTTC
CVVDEQYF
>TRBV20-1|TRBJ2-3|few|TRBD2
TGCAGTGCTAGAAAGCCAGCGGGAGGAACAGATACGCAGTATTTT
CSARKPAGGTDTQYF
>TRBV4-2|TRBJ2-5|few|TRBD2
TGTGCCAGCAGCCCTTGGACTAGCGGGGTGGAGACCCAGTACTTC
CASSPWTSGVETQYF
>TRBV14|TRBJ2-1|.|.
TGTGCCAGCAGCCAAGATTGGGGGGACTCTCTTTACAATGAGCAGTTCTTC
CASSQDWGDSLYNEQFF